This T cell receptor beta chain emerged from a study of T cell changes during pregnancy in multiple sclerosis. TCRdb's table, derived via immunoSEQ multiplex PCR, lists solely in-frame clones and lacks some. The data contain approximately 35,000 clones, over 80% of them singletons. Losses at the gene ends were 1 base for V and 8 bases for J; bases not matched to a gene: 8. The germline CDR1 and CDR2 sequences are SGHDN and FVKESK. The length of the CDR3 is 15 residues. The sample taken for sequencing was PBMCs (not recorded whether the cells were cultured). The receptor was derived from a female donor with multiple sclerosis, enrolled in a pregnancy study. V is TRBV14 and J is TRBJ2-7, with TRBD1 matching 10 bases. CDR3 sequence: CASSQGGQGIRKQYF. The CDR3 nucleotides read TGTGCCAGCAGCCAAGGGGGACAGGGGATACGAAAGCAGTACTTC. The complete variable domain, with remaining parts taken from reference TRBV14 and TRBJ2-7, reads EAGVTQFPSHSVIEKGQTVTLRCDPISGHDNLYWYRRVMGKEIKFLLHFVKESKQDESGMPNNRFLAERTGGTYSTLKVQPAELEDSGVYFCASSQGGQGIRKQYFGPGTRLTVT.